A selection of T cell receptor beta chains follows, all from one sample in a study of OX40 agonist ivuxolimab in advanced cancers. Only in-frame clones appear in the TCRdb table, and some are missing; sequencing was by immunoSEQ multiplex PCR. Altogether approximately 68,000 clones are present, 92% being singletons, with the ten largest covering approximately 9.3%. The starting material was CD4+ or CD8+ T cells sorted from blood, obtained in a trial of the OX40 agonist ivuxolimab. The origin of the receptors is an adult with an advanced solid tumor such as melanoma, head and neck, liver or kidney cancer. Each CDR3 is given with its conserved first and last residue. D genes are given only for firm matches. Rows may omit the clone size; those that give it use once, few, many or a size class.

TRBV7-3	-	TRBJ2-3	TRBD2	CASSLTGGATDTQYF	TGTGCCAGCAGCTTAACCGGGGGGGCGACAGATACGCAGTATTTT
TRBV11-2	-	TRBJ1-2	-	CASSSGYGYTF	TGTGCCAGCAGCTCGGGGTATGGCTACACCTTC
TRBV15	-	TRBJ2-7	-	CATSRSSNEQYF	TGTGCCACCAGCAGGTCCTCGAACGAGCAGTACTTC
TRBV2	-	TRBJ2-3	-	CASSEWTPSTDTQYF	TGTGCCAGCAGTGAATGGACCCCTAGCACAGATACGCAGTATTTT
TRBV27	-	TRBJ1-3	-	CASSSRGPGNTIYF	TGTGCCAGCAGTTCTCGGGGGCCAGGAAACACCATATATTTT
TRBV7-9	-	TRBJ2-1	-	CASSPPLAGNEQFF	TGTGCCAGCAGCCCGCCTTTGGCAGGTAATGAGCAGTTCTTC
TRBV21-1	-	TRBJ1-5	-	CASSPLGSNQPQHF	TGTGCCAGCAGCCCCCTGGGTAGCAATCAGCCCCAGCATTTT
TRBV15	-	TRBJ2-2	-	CATSKTGSRGTNTGELFF	TGTGCCACCAGCAAAACGGGGTCTAGGGGAACGAACACCGGGGAGCTGTTTTTT
TRBV9	-	TRBJ2-5	-	CASSPPGGYQETQYF	TGTGCCAGCAGCCCGCCAGGGGGGTACCAAGAGACCCAGTACTTC
TRBV5-4	-	TRBJ2-1	-	CASTLDRYNEQFF	TGTGCCAGCACCTTAGACCGTTACAATGAGCAGTTCTTC
TRBV9	-	TRBJ2-3	TRBD2	CASSPPSGEGTDTQYF	TGTGCCAGCAGCCCACCTAGCGGGGAGGGCACAGATACGCAGTATTTT
TRBV9	-	TRBJ2-1	-	CASSAYNMEQFF	TGTGCCAGCAGCGCTTACAACATGGAGCAGTTCTTC
TRBV9	-	TRBJ2-7	-	CASSDQVGSYEQYF	TGTGCCAGCAGCGACCAGGTGGGCTCCTACGAGCAGTACTTC
TRBV4-3	-	TRBJ2-7	-	CASSQSTSAHEQYF	TGCGCCAGCAGCCAATCGACTTCAGCACACGAGCAGTACTTC
TRBV11-2	-	TRBJ2-7	-	CASSFGTGPTEQYF	TGTGCCAGCAGCTTCGGGACGGGACCTACTGAGCAGTACTTC
TRBV13	once	TRBJ2-7	TRBD1	CASSPGQGAPYEQYF	TGTGCCAGCAGCCCGGGACAGGGGGCGCCCTACGAGCAGTACTTC
TRBV5-6	-	TRBJ2-1	-	CASSEDTSSGANEQFF	TGTGCCAGCAGCGAGGATACGTCTAGTGGTGCCAATGAGCAGTTCTTC
TRBV2	-	TRBJ2-6	-	CASSPPPGANVLTF	TGTGCCAGCAGTCCCCCCCCTGGGGCCAACGTCCTGACTTTC
TRBV6-1	-	TRBJ2-3	-	CASSKGGDTDTQYF	TGTGCCAGCAGCAAGGGAGGCGACACAGATACGCAGTATTTT
TRBV5-1	-	TRBJ2-5	-	CASSLDTAQETQYF	TGCGCCAGCAGCTTGGATACAGCCCAAGAGACCCAGTACTTC